This entry lists 21 T cell receptor beta chains sequenced from one sample in a study of CD8 T cells in Susac syndrome. Random hexamers primed reverse transcription of about 0.45 to 1 ug RNA. TCRdb called the immunoSEQ multiplex PCR reads again in MiXCR, with one record for every CDR3 protein. The sample holds some 160,000 distinct CDR3 sequences; roughly 94% are singletons and the top ten take roughly 0.11%. The sequenced sample was CD4+ T cells from PBMCs. The receptors here all came from a human donor with Susac syndrome.

Only one count was recorded for this clonotype. The genes are TRBV12-3 or TRBV12-4 and TRBJ1-5, with 9 bases aligning to TRBD1. This CDR3 contains 16 residues. J lost 0 bases, V lost 8 bases, and 8 bases had no gene match. CDR3 in DNA: TGTGCCAGCCGTCCGGGACAGGGCTATAGCAATCAGCCCCAGCATTTT. This codes for CASRPGQGYSNQPQHF.

The J gene is TRBJ2-3, the V gene TRBV12-3 or TRBV12-4; 9 positions agree with TRBD1. This CDR3 spans 16 amino acids. V was clipped by 5 bases and J by 1 base; unmatched bases: 7. The DNA of the CDR3 is TGTGCCAGCAGTCACAGGGGGCGCCGGGGCACAGATACGCAGTATTTT. Amino acids: CASSHRGRRGTDTQYF.

The chain recombines TRBV7-8 with TRBJ1-2, with D unclear. The CDR3 has 13 amino acids. CDR1 SGHVS and CDR2 FQNEAQ come from the germline V gene. V was pared by 5 bases and J by 2 bases, with 9 bases between. The CDR3 DNA reads TGTGCCAGCAGCGCGACTATCAACTATGGCTACACCTTC. It codes for CASSATINYGYTF.

The chain has TRBV10-3 and TRBJ2-1; a possible D gene is TRBD1 (5 bases). The CDR3 covers 12 residues. With 6 bases removed from V and 6 bases from J, the gap between germline ends came to 9 bases. Germline V CDR1 and CDR2: ENHRY, SYGVKD. The CDR3 DNA reads TGTGCCATCAGCGCTACAGGCAATGAGCAGTTCTTC. Protein: CAISATGNEQFF.

The chain employs TRBV2 and TRBJ1-1; D is undetermined. The CDR3 extends over 14 amino acids. CDR1 SNHLY and CDR2 FYNNEI come from the germline V gene. The V gene lost 5 bases and the J gene lost 0 bases, with 10 bases spanning the gap. The CDR3 nucleotides are TGTGCCAGCAGTCCCCCCGCGGTGAACACTGAAGCTTTCTTT. Protein: CASSPPAVNTEAFF.

This chain links TRBV9 with TRBJ1-6; TRBD1 is a possible D gene (6 bases). Germline CDR1 is SGDLS and CDR2 is YYNGEE. Trimming left V 2 bases short and J 6 bases short, with 12 bases between. The CDR3 extends over 15 amino acids. As DNA, the CDR3 is TGTGCCAGCAGCGTCTCCGGACAGACTAATTCACCCCTCCACTTT. Translated, it gives CASSVSGQTNSPLHF.

The chain couples TRBV7-9 to TRBJ1-1; D remains ambiguous. Per germline, CDR1 SEHNR and CDR2 FQNEAQ (reference sequence). The CDR3 totals 13 residues. The V and J ends lost 5 bases and 3 bases respectively, with 10 bases between them. CDR3 in DNA: TGTGCCAGCAGCAGTCTGTGGGACACTGAAGCTTTCTTT. Translated, it gives CASSSLWDTEAFF.

In this sample, this clonotype turned up once. This chain links TRBV12-3 or TRBV12-4 with TRBJ2-1, with D tentatively TRBD1 or TRBD2 (5 bases each). The CDR3 sequence is 14 residues long. The V gene lost 0 bases and the J gene lost 6 bases, with 9 bases spanning the gap. The CDR3 nucleotides are TGTGCCAGCAGTTTAGCGCTGGGACCCAATGAGCAGTTCTTC. The encoded protein is CASSLALGPNEQFF.

The rearrangement links TRBV20-1 to TRBJ1-2, with 7 bases lining up with TRBD1. The junction had 15 bases not matched to a gene; V was cut back by 6 bases and J by 8 bases. Germline V gene lookup returns CDR1 DFQATT and CDR2 SNEGSKA (reference sequence). The CDR3 sequence is 14 residues long. The CDR3 sequence: CSAPAQGGAQGYTF. The CDR3 coding sequence is TGCAGTGCCCCGGCCCAGGGGGGCGCGCAGGGCTACACCTTC.

V and J are TRBV29-1 and TRBJ2-3; D unresolved. In germline, CDR1 is SQVTM, CDR2 ANQGSEA. The V gene lost 6 bases and the J gene lost 0 bases, with 10 bases spanning the gap. The CDR3 runs to 13 residues. The CDR3 DNA reads as TGCAGCGTAGAGCCCGGGAGCACAGATACGCAGTATTTT. Translation: CSVEPGSTDTQYF.

The rearrangement joins TRBV3-1 to TRBJ2-1, with 8 positions matching TRBD2. V gave up 0 bases and J gave up 5 bases; unmatched junction bases: 9. There are 17 residues in the CDR3. The germline gives CDR1 LGHDT, CDR2 YNNKEL (reference sequence). CDR3 DNA sequence: TGTGCCAGCAGCCAAGATGGTAACGGGGGGGATAACAATGAGCAGTTCTTC. It specifies CASSQDGNGGDNNEQFF.

This clonotype appeared once. This chain connects TRBV18 to TRBJ2-3; maybe TRBD2 (6 bases). The germline gives CDR1 KGHSH, CDR2 LQKENI. This CDR3 has 13 residues. V dropped 3 bases and J dropped 5 bases, with 9 bases sitting between them. The CDR3 DNA reads TGTGCCAGCTCACCTAAAGCGGGAGATACGCAGTATTTT. Its translation: CASSPKAGDTQYF.

The V gene is TRBV10-3, the J gene TRBJ1-1; 10 nucleotides agree with TRBD1. This CDR3 region has 13 residues. Germline CDR1 reads ENHRY; CDR2 reads SYGVKD. V was clipped by 3 bases and J by 6 bases; unmatched bases: 1. The CDR3, as DNA: TGTGCCATCAGTGAAGGGACAGGGGCTGAAGCTTTCTTT. It translates to CAISEGTGAEAFF.

This sequence joins TRBV20-1 and TRBJ2-3, with TRBD1 matching over 9 bases. Germline lookup yields CDR1 DFQATT and CDR2 SNEGSKA (reference sequence). The CDR3 has 15 residues. V shed 5 bases, J shed 9 bases, and the junction held 15 bases outside the gene matches. This CDR3 reads CSAGGGQGLLGTQYF. CDR3 bases: TGCAGTGCTGGGGGGGGACAGGGACTTTTAGGCACGCAGTATTTT.

The rearrangement links TRBV29-1 to TRBJ1-4, with a tentative D call TRBD1 (6 bases). Germline V gene lookup returns CDR1 SQVTM and CDR2 ANQGSEA. The CDR3 covers 12 residues. The ends were cut back, 3 bases at V and 8 bases at J, with 10 bases in the middle. CDR3 nucleotide sequence: TGCAGCGTTGATCAGGGGAACGAAAAACTGTTTTTT. Protein sequence: CSVDQGNEKLFF.

This chain connects TRBV6-1 to TRBJ2-5; no clear D. Between the trimmed V and J ends, which lost 5 bases and 3 bases, there was a span of 7 bases. Germline loops: CDR1 MNHNS, CDR2 SASEGT. The CDR3 is made up of 12 amino acids. CDR3 loop: CASSLGKETQYF. The CDR3 coding sequence is TGTGCCAGCAGTCTGGGGAAAGAGACCCAGTACTTC.

The V and J genes are TRBV6-2 or TRBV6-3 and TRBJ1-2, with a weak D call TRBD1 (5 bases). This CDR3 comprises 12 residues. V gave up 5 bases and J gave up 11 bases, with 15 bases separating them. The germline V gene has CDR1 MNHEY and CDR2 SVGEGT. CDR3 amino acids: CASSRPDTGYTF. CDR3 nucleotides: TGTGCCAGCAGTCGGCCGGACACTGGGTACACCTTC.

The chain carries TRBV20-1 and TRBJ1-4; D is ambiguous. The length of the CDR3 is 13 residues. The V end was cut by 4 bases, the J end by 1 base, with 7 bases between. Germline V CDR1 and CDR2: DFQATT, SNEGSKA (reference sequence). The CDR3 loop reads CSATRVTNEKLFF. The CDR3 DNA sequence: TGCAGTGCTACTAGAGTAACTAATGAAAAACTGTTTTTT.

The chain carries TRBV5-1 and TRBJ2-1; 8 nucleotides agree with TRBD2. The trim removed 4 bases at V and 7 bases at J, leaving 13 bases unmatched. Germline CDR1 SGHRS, CDR2 YFSETQ. The CDR3 covers 16 residues. The CDR3 DNA sequence: TGCGCCAGCAGCCGCAATGAGGGACTAGGATCTAATGAGCAGTTCTTC. Translated: CASSRNEGLGSNEQFF.

The V call is TRBV19, the J call TRBJ2-7; 11 nucleotides match TRBD1. CDR3 size: 15 residues. Trimming cost V 6 bases and J 5 bases; bases outside gene matches: 9. Germline values: CDR1 LNHDA, CDR2 SQIVND (reference sequence). The CDR3 DNA reads TGTGCCAGTAGCGCTGAGGACAGGGGGCGCCACGAGCAGTACTTC. Amino acid sequence: CASSAEDRGRHEQYF.

The V gene is TRBV6-5, the J gene TRBJ2-7; 7 bases line up with TRBD2. CDR1 is MNHEY, CDR2 SVGAGI, per germline. With V trimmed by 8 bases and J by 0 bases, 1 base remained unmatched. The CDR3 covers 12 residues. The CDR3 DNA follows: TGTGCCAGCGCGGGGGACTCCTACGAGCAGTACTTC. Its protein is CASAGDSYEQYF.